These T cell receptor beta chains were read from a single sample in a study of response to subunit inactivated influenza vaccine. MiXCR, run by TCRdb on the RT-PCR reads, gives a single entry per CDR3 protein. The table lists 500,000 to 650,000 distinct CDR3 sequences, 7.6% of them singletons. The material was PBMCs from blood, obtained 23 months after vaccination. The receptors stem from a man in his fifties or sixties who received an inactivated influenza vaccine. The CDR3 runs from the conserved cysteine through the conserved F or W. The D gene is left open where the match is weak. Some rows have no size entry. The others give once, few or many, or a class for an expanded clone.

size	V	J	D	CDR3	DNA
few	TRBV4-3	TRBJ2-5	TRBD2	CASSQGRGYETQYF	TGCGCCAGCAGCCAGGGGAGGGGATACGAGACCCAGTACTTC
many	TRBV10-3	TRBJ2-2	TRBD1	CAIRMDRGRDTGELFF	TGTGCCATCAGGATGGACAGGGGGCGAGACACCGGGGAGCTGTTTTTT
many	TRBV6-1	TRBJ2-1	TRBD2	CASGAGGLAFNEQFF	TGTGCCAGCGGAGCGGGAGGGCTGGCGTTCAATGAGCAGTTCTTC
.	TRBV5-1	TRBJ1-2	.	CASSLAGSGGYTF	TGCGCCAGCAGCTTGGCAGGTTCAGGTGGCTACACCTTC
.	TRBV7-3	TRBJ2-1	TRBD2	CASSLKAGGPNEQFF	TGTGCCAGCAGCTTAAAGGCGGGAGGGCCTAATGAGCAGTTCTTC
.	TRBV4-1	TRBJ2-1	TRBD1	CASSQRSFLGQGSASGNNEQFF	TGCGCCAGCAGCCAAAGGAGTTTTTTGGGACAGGGATCCGCTTCGGGCAACAATGAGCAGTTCTTC
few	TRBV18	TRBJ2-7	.	CASSRGSWEQYF	TGTGCCAGCTCACGGGGGAGCTGGGAGCAGTACTTC
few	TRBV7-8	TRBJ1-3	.	CASSLSQGRTGNTIYF	TGTGCCAGCAGCTTATCGCAGGGGAGAACTGGAAACACCATATATTTT
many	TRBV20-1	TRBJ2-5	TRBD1	CSARQTGVETQYF	TGCAGTGCTCGCCAGACAGGGGTGGAGACCCAGTACTTC
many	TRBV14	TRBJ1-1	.	CASSQGWSTEAFF	TGTGCCAGCAGCCAAGGGTGGAGTACTGAAGCTTTCTTT
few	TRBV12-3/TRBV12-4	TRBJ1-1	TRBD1	CASKGTGFNTEAFF	TGTGCCAGCAAGGGGACAGGGTTTAACACTGAAGCTTTCTTT
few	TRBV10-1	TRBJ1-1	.	CASMGGRNTEAFF	TGCGCCAGCATGGGGGGGAGAAACACTGAAGCTTTCTTT
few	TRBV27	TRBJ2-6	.	CASSLEGPFSGANVLTF	TGTGCCAGCAGTTTGGAGGGCCCTTTCTCTGGGGCCAACGTCCTGACTTTC
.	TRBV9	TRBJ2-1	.	CASSPFGDVGRNEQFF	TGTGCCAGCAGCCCTTTCGGGGACGTAGGGCGAAATGAGCAGTTCTTC
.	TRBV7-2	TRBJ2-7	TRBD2	CASSLRASGRLSSYEQYF	TGTGCCAGCAGCTTAAGGGCTAGCGGGAGACTAAGCTCCTACGAGCAGTACTTC
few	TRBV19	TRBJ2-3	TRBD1	CASSMGTADTQYF	TGTGCCAGTAGTATGGGGACAGCAGATACGCAGTATTTT
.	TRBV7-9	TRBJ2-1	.	CASSLSLGYNEQFF	TGTGCCAGCAGCTTAAGTCTGGGATACAATGAGCAGTTCTTC
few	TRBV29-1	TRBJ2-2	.	CSVDYFHTGELFF	TGCAGCGTTGACTACTTCCACACCGGGGAGCTGTTTTTT
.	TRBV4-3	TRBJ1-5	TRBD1	CASSTWTGAQPQHF	TGCGCCAGCAGCACTTGGACAGGGGCTCAGCCCCAGCATTTT
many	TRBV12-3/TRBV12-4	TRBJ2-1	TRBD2	CASSLILPGGTSYNEQFF	TGTGCCAGCAGTTTAATACTTCCCGGGGGGACTTCCTACAATGAGCAGTTCTTC
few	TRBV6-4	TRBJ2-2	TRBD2	CASSLGPGLAGTGELFF	TGTGCCAGCAGTTTAGGGCCGGGACTAGCGGGAACCGGGGAGCTGTTTTTT
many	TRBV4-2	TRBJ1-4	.	CASGRGLTNEKLFF	TGTGCCAGCGGTAGGGGTTTGACTAATGAAAAACTGTTTTTT
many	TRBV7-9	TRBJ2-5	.	CASSKGTGPETQYF	TGTGCCAGCAGCAAGGGGACGGGGCCGGAGACCCAGTACTTC
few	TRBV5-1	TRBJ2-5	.	CASGGEQTQYF	TGCGCCAGCGGTGGGGAACAGACCCAGTACTTC
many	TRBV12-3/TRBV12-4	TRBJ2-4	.	CASSLTKNIQYF	TGTGCCAGCAGTTTGACCAAAAACATTCAGTACTTC
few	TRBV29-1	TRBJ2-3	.	CSVEMGRLRSTDTQYF	TGCAGCGTTGAAATGGGGAGGTTGCGTAGCACAGATACGCAGTATTTT
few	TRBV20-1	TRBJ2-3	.	CSARGGPQYF	TGCAGTGCTAGGGGGGGTCCGCAGTATTTT
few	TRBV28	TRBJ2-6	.	CASSLLANSGANVLTF	TGTGCCAGCAGTTTACTTGCGAATTCTGGGGCCAACGTCCTGACTTTC
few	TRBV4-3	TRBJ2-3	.	CASSEGREDTQYF	TGCGCCAGCAGCGAGGGCAGAGAAGATACGCAGTATTTT
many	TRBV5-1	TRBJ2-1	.	CASSLGLNSPFF	TGCGCCAGCAGCTTGGGGCTGAACAGCCCGTTCTTC
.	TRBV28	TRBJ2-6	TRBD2	CASREGPGTSGVSSGANVLTF	TGTGCCAGCAGGGAGGGACCCGGGACTAGCGGAGTGAGCTCTGGGGCCAACGTCCTGACTTTC
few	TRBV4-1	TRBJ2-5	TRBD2	CASSESGTSGGASETQYF	TGCGCCAGCAGCGAATCGGGGACTAGCGGGGGGGCCTCAGAGACCCAGTACTTC
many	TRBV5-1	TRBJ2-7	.	CASSQAAVFPYEQYF	TGCGCCAGCAGCCAAGCAGCGGTTTTTCCCTACGAGCAGTACTTC
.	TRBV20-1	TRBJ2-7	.	CSARGATYEQYF	TGCAGTGCAAGGGGGGCCACGTACGAGCAGTACTTC
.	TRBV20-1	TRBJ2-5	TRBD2	CSARPTGLKTQYF	TGCAGTGCTAGACCCACGGGACTAAAGACCCAGTACTTC
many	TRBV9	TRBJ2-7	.	CASSVGETGADEQYF	TGTGCCAGCAGCGTAGGTGAAACGGGAGCAGACGAGCAGTACTTC
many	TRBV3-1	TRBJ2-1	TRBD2	CASSETSGRANEQFF	TGTGCCAGCAGCGAGACTAGCGGGAGGGCCAATGAGCAGTTCTTC
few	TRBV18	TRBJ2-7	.	CASSPYSLYEQYF	TGTGCCAGCTCACCTTATTCTCTATACGAGCAGTACTTC
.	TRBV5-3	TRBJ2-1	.	CARSHEHNEQFF	TGTGCCAGAAGCCACGAACACAATGAGCAGTTCTTC
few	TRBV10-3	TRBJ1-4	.	CAISESTATNEKLFF	TGTGCCATCAGTGAGTCGACAGCAACTAATGAAAAACTGTTTTTT
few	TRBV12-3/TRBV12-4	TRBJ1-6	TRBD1	CASSPTGEDSPLHF	TGTGCCAGCAGCCCGACAGGGGAAGATTCACCCCTCCACTTT
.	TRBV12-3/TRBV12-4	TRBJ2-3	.	CASSLGGPGGADTQYF	TGTGCCAGCAGTTTAGGGGGACCCGGCGGGGCAGATACGCAGTATTTT
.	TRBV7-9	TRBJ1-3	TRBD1	CASSRDRVNTIYF	TGTGCCAGCAGCCGGGACAGGGTAAACACCATATATTTT
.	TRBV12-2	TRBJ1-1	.	CASRLGSEAFF	TGTGCAAGTCGCTTAGGGTCTGAAGCTTTCTTT
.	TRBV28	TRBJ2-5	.	CASKEAGRIGTQYF	TGTGCCAGCAAAGAAGCGGGCAGGATTGGGACCCAGTACTTC
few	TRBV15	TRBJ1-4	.	CATSRAGDNNEKLFF	TGTGCCACCAGCAGAGCGGGGGATAATAATGAAAAACTGTTTTTT
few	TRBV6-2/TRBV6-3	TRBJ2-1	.	CASSYSLVGGGEQFF	TGTGCCAGCAGTTACTCGTTGGTGGGAGGAGGTGAGCAGTTCTTC
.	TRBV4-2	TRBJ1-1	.	CASSQDREVNTEAFF	TGTGCCAGCAGCCAAGACAGGGAGGTAAACACTGAAGCTTTCTTT
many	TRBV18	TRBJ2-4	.	CASSPGSAQDMAKNIQYF	TGTGCCAGCTCACCGGGGAGCGCGCAGGATATGGCCAAAAACATTCAGTACTTC
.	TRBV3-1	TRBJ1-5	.	CACSQTGQQSNQPQHF	TGTGCCTGCAGCCAAACTGGACAGCAGTCCAATCAGCCCCAGCATTTT
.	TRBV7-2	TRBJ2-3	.	CASSLWRDKRTDTQYF	TGTGCCAGCAGCTTATGGCGGGATAAGCGCACAGATACGCAGTATTTT
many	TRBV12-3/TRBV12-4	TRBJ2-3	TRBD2	CASSLQRGGSDTQYF	TGTGCCAGCAGTTTACAGCGGGGGGGCTCGGATACGCAGTATTTT
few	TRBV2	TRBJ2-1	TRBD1	CASSEALGRGFNEQFF	TGTGCCAGCAGTGAAGCCCTAGGCAGGGGGTTTAATGAGCAGTTCTTC
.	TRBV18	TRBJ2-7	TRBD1	CASSPPSYRGNEQYF	TGTGCCAGCTCACCACCGAGCTACAGGGGGAACGAGCAGTACTTC
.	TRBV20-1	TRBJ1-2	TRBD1	CSARGQDPNYGYTF	TGCAGTGCTCGAGGACAGGACCCTAACTATGGCTACACCTTC
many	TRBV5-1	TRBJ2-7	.	CASSLAPGASLYEQYF	TGCGCCAGCAGCTTGGCCCCAGGGGCTTCTCTATACGAGCAGTACTTC
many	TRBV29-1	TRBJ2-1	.	CSVGTYNEQFF	TGCAGCGTGGGGACTTACAATGAGCAGTTCTTC
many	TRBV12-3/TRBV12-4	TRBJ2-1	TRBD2	CASSGDEGLAGIQVEQFF	TGTGCCAGCAGTGGGGACGAGGGACTAGCGGGAATTCAGGTTGAGCAGTTCTTC
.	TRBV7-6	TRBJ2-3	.	CASSLWANTDTQYF	TGTGCCAGCAGCTTATGGGCTAACACAGATACGCAGTATTTT
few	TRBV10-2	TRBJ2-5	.	CASSGLWETQYF	TGCGCCAGCAGTGGGCTCTGGGAGACCCAGTACTTC